These 32 T cell receptor beta chains originate from one sample sequenced in a study of regulatory T cells in long-lasting Graves disease. Sequencing libraries for TCR beta were prepared with iRepertoire HTBI primers and Arm-PCR of CDR3 regions. TCRdb recomputed calls from the multiplex PCR reads with MiXCR, one row per CDR3 protein. Of approximately 470,000 distinct CDR3 sequences listed, around 16% were seen once; the top ten hold 9.5% to 15%. The time point was: newly diagnosed GD, antithyroid drugs for less than 3 months. Extracted PBMC RNA gave rise to the TCR library. This sample also appeared in a second study, on T cells in Graves' hyperthyroidism and ophthalmopathy.

The sequenced sample was peripheral blood mononuclear cells (PBMCs), obtained at new diagnosis, from a patient treated with antithyroid drugs. The origin of the receptors is a man aged 40-55 years with Graves disease.

This clonotype is a singleton in its sample. V usage is TRBV28 and J usage is TRBJ2-1; 11 bases are a match to TRBD2. The CDR3 runs 15 residues. Germline V CDR1 and CDR2: MDHEN, SYDVKM. With V trimmed by 4 bases and J by 10 bases, 9 bases remained unmatched. In DNA form, the CDR3 reads TGTGCCAGCAGTTCCGGGACTAGCGGAGCTCGGGAGCAGTTCTTC. Translated: CASSSGTSGAREQFF.

V usage is TRBV19 and J usage is TRBJ2-1; tentative D call: TRBD2 (5 bases). The germline V gene encodes CDR1 LNHDA and CDR2 SQIVND (reference sequence). This CDR3 comprises 16 residues. V was cut by 4 bases and J by 0 bases, with 13 bases left in between. In DNA form, the CDR3 reads TGTGCCAGTAGTACCGAAAGGAGGAGCTCCTACAATGAGCAGTTCTTC. It yields the protein CASSTERRSSYNEQFF.

This clonotype has just a few counts. The rearrangement uses TRBV29-1 and TRBJ2-7; D perhaps matches TRBD1 (6 bases). This CDR3 has 13 residues. Per germline, CDR1 SQVTM and CDR2 ANQGSEA. V was trimmed by 5 bases and J by 1 base, leaving 12 bases between them. The CDR3 DNA is TGCAGCGTTTGGGGGCAGGGGTCCTACGAGCAGTACTTC. This gives the protein CSVWGQGSYEQYF.

The CDR3 DNA sequence: TGTGCCAGCACCGTCGCACTAGCGGGACAGGGGAGCGAGCAGTACTTC. Translated, it gives CASTVALAGQGSEQYF. The chain couples TRBV28 to TRBJ2-7; the D gene could be TRBD1 or TRBD2 (10 bases each). Trimming took 7 bases from V and 6 from J, leaving 25 bases between them. Germline-derived CDR1 and CDR2 are MDHEN and SYDVKM. The CDR3 contains 16 residues. Full variable domain (remainder filled in from reference TRBV28 and TRBJ2-7): DVKVTQSSRYLVKRTGEKVFLECVQDMDHENMFWYRQDPGLGLRLIYFSYDVKMKEKGDIPEGYSVSREKKERFSLILESASTNQTSMYLCASTVALAGQGSEQYFGPGTRLTVT.

This clonotype was seen at least ten times. J is TRBJ2-2 and V is TRBV7-6; D gene uncertain. In germline, CDR1 is SGHVS, CDR2 FNYEAQ. V dropped 4 bases and J dropped 4 bases, with 10 bases sitting between them. This CDR3 is built from 14 residues. CDR3 amino acids: CASSSWTVTGELFF. The CDR3 DNA sequence: TGTGCCAGCAGCTCCTGGACGGTCACCGGGGAGCTGTTTTTT.

The V gene is TRBV6-1, the J gene TRBJ2-3; 13 bases map to TRBD2. This CDR3 region has 16 residues. J lost 1 base, V lost 6 bases, and 4 bases had no gene match. The germline V gene encodes CDR1 MNHNS and CDR2 SASEGT. The DNA of the CDR3 is TGTGCCAGCAGGCTACTAGCGGGAGGGGGCACAGATACGCAGTATTTT. It encodes CASRLLAGGGTDTQYF.

The V gene is TRBV10-3, the J gene TRBJ2-3; 8 bases are a match to TRBD1. With 11 bases clipped from V and 3 bases from J, the junction kept 10 bases outside the gene matches. This CDR3 is 14 amino acids long. Germline-derived CDR1 and CDR2 are ENHRY and SYGVKD. The CDR3 here is CAANPDRVTDTQYF. CDR3 bases: TGTGCCGCCAACCCGGACAGGGTGACAGATACGCAGTATTTT.

V usage is TRBV15 and J usage is TRBJ2-7; D is ambiguous. The CDR3 is 12 amino acids. Germline V CDR1 and CDR2: LNHNV, YYDKDF (reference sequence). Trimming pared 5 bases from V and 3 bases from J, leaving 8 bases between. The CDR3: CATSFDGYEQYF. As DNA, the CDR3 is TGTGCCACCAGCTTTGACGGCTACGAGCAGTACTTC.

V gene TRBV6-2 or TRBV6-3 combines with J gene TRBJ2-2; 7 bases align to TRBD1. J lost 1 base, V lost 0 bases, and 5 bases had no gene match. Germline V lookup: CDR1 MNHEY, CDR2 SVGEGT. The CDR3 contains 17 residues. DNA for the CDR3: TGTGCCAGCAGTTACTCGAAGGGGGCAGGGAACACCGGGGAGCTGTTTTTT. Translation: CASSYSKGAGNTGELFF.

The chain is built from TRBV6-2 or TRBV6-3 and TRBJ2-1; D possibly uses TRBD1 or TRBD2 (6 bases each). CDR3 length: 14 amino acids. The germline V and J ends were trimmed by 5 bases and 6 bases, with 14 bases remaining between them. CDR1 is MNHEY, CDR2 SVGEGT, per germline. The CDR3 region has the DNA TGTGCCAGCAGTGAACAGGGAGGAGCCAATGAGCAGTTCTTC. Translating gives CASSEQGGANEQFF.

Concerning this clonotype: One base away lies a much larger clone, so this may be a sequencing read error. The conserved phenylalanine or tryptophan normally closing the CDR3 is absent here, so this likely arose from a read error. In nucleotides, the CDR3 is TGTGCCAGCAGCCCCGGACAACGTAGGAGAACAGATACGCAGTATCTT. It specifies CASSPGQRRRTDTQYL. The chain couples TRBV12-3 or TRBV12-4 to TRBJ2-3; D possibly corresponds to TRBD1 (5 bases). Trimming removed 6 bases at V and 3 bases at J, with 19 bases between. The CDR3 is 16 residues long.

The chain uses TRBV3-1 and TRBJ2-2; D not resolved. Germline lookup yields CDR1 LGHDT and CDR2 YNNKEL (reference sequence). The CDR3 length is 16 residues. Trimming shortened V by 1 base and J by 0 bases, and 9 bases separated the two germline ends. CDR3 loop: CASSQGTESNTGELFF. CDR3 in DNA: TGTGCCAGCAGCCAAGGAACAGAATCGAACACCGGGGAGCTGTTTTTT.

This clonotype was seen a few times. The V gene is TRBV9, the J gene TRBJ1-1; no firm D call. Germline CDR1 and CDR2: SGDLS and YYNGEE. There are 13 residues in the CDR3. Trimming cost V 2 bases and J 0 bases, with 5 bases left between them. CDR3: CASSVTVNTEAFF. The CDR3 coding sequence is TGTGCCAGCAGCGTGACCGTGAACACTGAAGCTTTCTTT.

This clonotype was observed at least ten times. One end of the junction varies from germline; a read error may be responsible. The gene calls are TRBV7-2 and TRBJ1-1; D not resolved. There are 12 residues in the CDR3. CDR1 is SGHTA and CDR2 is FQGNSA in the germline V gene. CDR3 amino acids: CASSPVGGANLF. CDR3 nucleotide sequence: TGTGCCAGCAGTCCAGTTGGTGGAGCCAACCTTTTT.

The sample holds many counts of this clonotype. J is TRBJ2-7 and V is TRBV12-3 or TRBV12-4; TRBD2 might be the D (8 bases). Trimming removed 5 bases from V and 8 bases from J, with 22 bases in between. This CDR3 region has 15 residues. CDR3 sequence (DNA): TGTGCCAGCAGTATCCCGGGAGGGGGCCCTTTGCAGCAGTACTTC. Protein product: CASSIPGGGPLQQYF.

There are a few counts of this clonotype. This chain joins TRBV18 and TRBJ1-5; tentative D call: TRBD1 (6 bases). The germline gives CDR1 KGHSH, CDR2 LQKENI. The CDR3 extends over 15 amino acids. V was clipped by 2 bases and J by 7 bases, with 15 bases between them. The CDR3 protein is CASSPTSRGGQPQHF. The DNA of the CDR3 is TGTGCCAGCTCACCAACTTCACGGGGGGGCCAGCCCCAGCATTTT.

This clonotype was recorded a few times. Given a much more abundant clone one base away, this may be a read error. The genes are TRBV6-2 or TRBV6-3 and TRBJ2-1, with 13 bases matching TRBD2. Looked up from germline, CDR1 is MNHEY and CDR2 is SVGEGT. This CDR3 comprises 15 residues. The V segment lost 6 bases and the J segment 7 bases; nucleotides outside the gene matches: 6. CDR3 loop: CASRTPGLAGNEQFF. The DNA of the CDR3 is TGTGCCAGCAGGACACCGGGACTAGCGGGAAATGAGCAGTTCTTC.

This clonotype was observed a handful of times. The V call is TRBV27, the J call TRBJ2-4, with D perhaps TRBD1 or TRBD2 (5 bases each). The CDR3 has 15 amino acids. V was clipped by 0 bases and J by 0 bases, with 6 bases between them. The V gene's germline CDR1 is MNHEY and CDR2 SMNVEV (reference sequence). In nucleotides, the CDR3 is TGTGCCAGCAGTTTATCGGGGGAAGCCAAAAACATTCAGTACTTC. It is translated as CASSLSGEAKNIQYF.

In its sample, this clonotype was seen many times. J is TRBJ1-2 and V is TRBV28; 7 bases are shared with TRBD1. The germline gives CDR1 MDHEN, CDR2 SYDVKM. The V and J ends lost 5 bases and 0 bases, in that order; junction bases with no gene match: 3. The CDR3 contains 14 residues. CDR3 in DNA: TGTGCCAGCAGTAGGGGGCTCGCTAACTATGGCTACACCTTC. This codes for CASSRGLANYGYTF.

The V gene is TRBV27, the J gene TRBJ2-1; D gene unclear. CDR3 length: 14 residues. Trimming shortened V by 6 bases and J by 0 bases, and 9 bases separated the two germline ends. Germline V gene sequence: CDR1 MNHEY, CDR2 SMNVEV (reference sequence). For the CDR3, the DNA is TGTGCCAGCAGCAGAACGAGCTCCTACAATGAGCAGTTCTTC. It yields the protein CASSRTSSYNEQFF.

As to this clonotype: With a much larger clone just one base away, this may be a read error. V gene TRBV13 combines with J gene TRBJ2-7; 8 bases line up with TRBD2. Germline trimming cut 5 bases from V and 6 bases from J; bases unmatched to any gene: 15. The CDR3 extends over 16 amino acids. From germline, CDR1 is PRHDT and CDR2 FYEKMQ (reference sequence). For the CDR3, the DNA is TGTGCCAGCAGCCCAGGGCTTAGCGGGATATGTATCGAGCAGTACTTC. Encoded protein: CASSPGLSGICIEQYF. The full variable domain, its missing parts supplied by reference TRBV13 and TRBJ2-7, is AAGVIQSPRHLIKEKRETATLKCYPIPRHDTVYWYQQGPGQDPQFLISFYEKMQSDKGSIPDRFSAQQFSDYHSELNMSSLELGDSALYFCASSPGLSGICIEQYFGPGTRLTVT.

This clonotype has ten or more counts. V is TRBV29-1 and J is TRBJ2-5; D not resolved. The germline CDR1 and CDR2 sequences are SQVTM and ANQGSEA. The ends were cut back, 4 bases at V and 5 bases at J, with 17 bases in the middle. The CDR3 runs 14 residues. The CDR3 sequence: CSVVPEIRWETQYF. In nucleotides, the CDR3 is TGCAGCGTTGTGCCAGAGATACGTTGGGAGACCCAGTACTTC.

At least ten counts were recorded for this clonotype. This rearrangement joins TRBV28 to TRBJ2-3, with TRBD2 matching 10 bases. With V trimmed by 5 bases and J by 4 bases, 12 bases remained unmatched. The CDR3 has 17 residues. Germline V lookup: CDR1 MDHEN, CDR2 SYDVKM. CDR3 sequence: CASSVLSGRALADTQYF. The CDR3 region has the DNA TGTGCCAGCAGTGTCCTAAGCGGGAGGGCCTTGGCAGATACGCAGTATTTT.

This clonotype has a handful of counts. The CDR3 does not close with the conserved phenylalanine or tryptophan, likely indicating a read error. The CDR3 sequence is CASSEAYEQYL. In nucleotides, the CDR3 is TGTGCCAGCAGCGAAGCCTACGAGCAGTACCTC. The rearrangement links TRBV3-1 to TRBJ2-7, with D uncertain. V lost 5 bases, J lost 2 bases, and 4 bases lay in between. This CDR3 has 11 residues. Germline CDR1 reads LGHDT; CDR2 reads YNNKEL (reference sequence).

The V and J genes are TRBV4-1 and TRBJ2-2, with D perhaps matching TRBD2 (5 bases). Germline-derived CDR1 and CDR2 are MGHRA and YSYEKL. The CDR3 is made up of 17 amino acids. V lost 3 bases to trimming and J lost 3 bases, with 17 bases between them. CDR3 residues: CASSQLSGNSDTGELFF. For the CDR3, the DNA is TGCGCCAGCAGCCAGTTATCGGGGAATTCCGACACCGGGGAGCTGTTTTTT.

This clonotype was detected many times. The CDR3 loop reads CASSPPTSGSTDTQYF. CDR3 nucleotides: TGTGCCAGCTCACCACCGACGAGCGGGAGCACAGATACGCAGTATTTT. The rearrangement links TRBV18 to TRBJ2-3; D is possibly TRBD2 (6 bases). Trimming left V 0 bases short and J 0 bases short, with 10 bases between. The germline CDR1 and CDR2 sequences are KGHSH and LQKENI. The CDR3 contains 16 residues.

At least ten counts were recorded for this clonotype. The chain joins TRBV27 to TRBJ2-1; tentatively, D is TRBD2 (5 bases). There are 14 residues in the CDR3. In germline, CDR1 is MNHEY, CDR2 SMNVEV (reference sequence). Trimming pared 6 bases from V and 5 bases from J, leaving 14 bases between. CDR3 sequence: CASRPGGLHNEQFF. The CDR3 region has the DNA TGTGCCAGCAGACCCGGAGGTCTCCACAATGAGCAGTTCTTC.

This chain joins TRBV5-5 and TRBJ1-1; TRBD1 matches at 9 bases. CDR3 length: 13 residues. After removal of 5 bases from V and 4 bases from J, the junction contained 3 bases not matched to a gene. Per germline, CDR1 SGHKS and CDR2 YYEKEE (reference sequence). The CDR3 loop reads CASRQGAFTEAFF. The CDR3 nucleotides are TGTGCCAGCAGACAGGGGGCTTTCACTGAAGCTTTCTTT.

The CDR3, as DNA: TGTGCCAGCAGCGACCCAGGGACTAGCGGCTATGAGCAGTTCTTC. This gives the protein CASSDPGTSGYEQFF. The rearrangement uses TRBV9 and TRBJ2-1, with TRBD2 identical over 11 bases. From germline, CDR1 is SGDLS and CDR2 YYNGEE. CDR3 length equals 15 residues. Losses at the gene ends were 3 bases for V and 8 bases for J; bases not matched to a gene: 7.

Ten or more counts support this clonotype. The chain recombines TRBV28 with TRBJ2-7; 12 bases agree with TRBD2. The CDR3 spans 16 residues. V lost 7 bases, J lost 5 bases, and 12 bases stayed unmatched. Per the germline V gene, CDR1 is MDHEN and CDR2 is SYDVKM. The CDR3: CASTRLAGVLVNEQYF. The CDR3 coding sequence is TGTGCCAGCACTCGACTAGCGGGAGTGCTTGTGAACGAGCAGTACTTC.

This clonotype was seen repeatedly, ten times or more. This chain uses TRBV7-2 with TRBJ2-1, with 14 bases matching TRBD2. In germline, CDR1 is SGHTA, CDR2 FQGNSA. This CDR3 has 15 residues. J was trimmed by 8 bases and V by 5 bases; bases with no gene match: 5. CDR3 protein: CASSMGLAGVYEQFF. The CDR3 coding sequence is TGTGCCAGCAGCATGGGACTAGCGGGAGTATATGAGCAGTTCTTC.

This rearrangement joins TRBV4-1 to TRBJ1-6, with TRBD1 matching 7 bases. This CDR3 spans 14 amino acids. Germline V gene data show CDR1 as MGHRA and CDR2 as YSYEKL. Trimming cost V 4 bases and J 6 bases; bases outside gene matches: 3. This CDR3 reads CASSLDRSNSPLHF. CDR3 DNA: TGCGCCAGCAGCCTGGACAGGAGTAATTCACCCCTCCACTTT.